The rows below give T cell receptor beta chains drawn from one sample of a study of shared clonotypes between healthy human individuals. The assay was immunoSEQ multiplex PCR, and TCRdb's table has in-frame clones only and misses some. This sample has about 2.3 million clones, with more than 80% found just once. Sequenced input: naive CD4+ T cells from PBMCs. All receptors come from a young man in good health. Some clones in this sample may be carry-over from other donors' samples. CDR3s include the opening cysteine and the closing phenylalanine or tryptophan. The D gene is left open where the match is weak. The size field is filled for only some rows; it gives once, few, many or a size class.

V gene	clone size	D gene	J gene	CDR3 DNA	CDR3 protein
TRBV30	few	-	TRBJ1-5	TGTGCCTGGAGTGTAGGGGTAGCTCAGCCCCAGCATTTT	CAWSVGVAQPQHF
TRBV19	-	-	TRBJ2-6	TGTGCCAGTAGTATGGTGCACTCTGGGGCCAACGTCCTGACTTTC	CASSMVHSGANVLTF
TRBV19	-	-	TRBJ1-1	TGTGCCAGTCGATATGTACAGGGCAAAGGGACTGAAGCTTTCTTT	CASRYVQGKGTEAFF
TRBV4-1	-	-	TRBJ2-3	TGCGCCAGCAGCCTCCGAGGGGGGACTACACTAATCCCCACAGATACGCAGTATTTT	CASSLRGGTTLIPTDTQYF
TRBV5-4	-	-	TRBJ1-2	TGTGCCAGCAGCCTTGTTATGGGGGGCAGCTATGGCTACACCTTC	CASSLVMGGSYGYTF
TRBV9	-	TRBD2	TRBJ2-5	TGTGCCAGCAGCGTAGGGGGACTAGCGGGAGAGTCAGAGACCCAGTACTTC	CASSVGGLAGESETQYF
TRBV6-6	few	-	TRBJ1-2	TGTGCCACCACTCCGTCCCGACAGGTTAACTATGGCTACACCTTC	CATTPSRQVNYGYTF
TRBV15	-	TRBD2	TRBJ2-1	TGTGCCACCAGCAGAGCTACCGGACTAGATGGGCAGTTCTTC	CATSRATGLDGQFF
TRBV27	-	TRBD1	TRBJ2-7	TGTGCCAGCAGTTTCTGGGACAGGGAACACGAGCAGTACTTC	CASSFWDREHEQYF
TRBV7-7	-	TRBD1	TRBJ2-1	TGTGCCAGCAGCTTGGGGACAGGCACCCATGAGCAGTTCTTC	CASSLGTGTHEQFF
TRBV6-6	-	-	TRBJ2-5	TGTGCCAGCAGTTACTCACAGGGAAAGGAGACCCAGTACTTC	CASSYSQGKETQYF
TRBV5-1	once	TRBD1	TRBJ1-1	TGCGCCAGCAAATTCAGGGGGATGAACACTGAAGCTTTCTTT	CASKFRGMNTEAFF
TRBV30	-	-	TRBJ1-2	TGTGCCTGCCCCTTTCCGGAGAACGATGGCTACACCTTC	CACPFPENDGYTF
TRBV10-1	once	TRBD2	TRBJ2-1	TGCGCCAGCAGTCGCGTTGGGGGGACTAGCGATAACAATGAGCAGTTCTTC	CASSRVGGTSDNNEQFF
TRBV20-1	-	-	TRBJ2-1	TGCAGTGCAGCAGCCAGTTATGAGCAGTTCTTC	CSAAASYEQFF
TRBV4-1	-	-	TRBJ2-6	TGCGCCAGCAGCCGCAGGGGGGGAGCAGGGGCCAACGTCCTGACTTTC	CASSRRGGAGANVLTF
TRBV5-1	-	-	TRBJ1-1	TGCGCCAGCAGCTTGGATGGCAGGAACACTGAAGCTTTCTTT	CASSLDGRNTEAFF
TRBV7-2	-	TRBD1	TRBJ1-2	TGTGCCAGCAGCGGCGACAGGGGCGCTTATGGCTACACCTTC	CASSGDRGAYGYTF
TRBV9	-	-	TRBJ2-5	TGTGCCAGCAGCGGACGGGACCAGGAGACCCAGTACTTC	CASSGRDQETQYF
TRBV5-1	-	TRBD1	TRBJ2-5	TGCGCCAGCAGCTTGGGGGAGATACAGGGGCTGAGACAAGAGACCCAGTACTTC	CASSLGEIQGLRQETQYF
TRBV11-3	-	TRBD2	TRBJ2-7	TGTGCCAGCAGCCCCACGCGGGGGGCCTACGAGCAGTACTTC	CASSPTRGAYEQYF
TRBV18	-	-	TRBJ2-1	TGTGCCAGCTCATCGGGGCGGCAGTTCTTC	CASSSGRQFF
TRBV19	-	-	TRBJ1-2	TGTGCCAGTACCACCGGGACGACGGGCGGCTACACCTTC	CASTTGTTGGYTF
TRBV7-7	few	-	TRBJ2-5	TGTGCCAGCAGCTCGACTAGAGAAGAGACCCAGTACTTC	CASSSTREETQYF
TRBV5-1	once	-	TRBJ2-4	TGCGCCAGCAGCCCTGGAGGGGTGACTACTGGATACATTCAGTACTTC	CASSPGGVTTGYIQYF
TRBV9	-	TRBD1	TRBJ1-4	TGTGCCAGCAGCGTAGGTGGCACAGGGGGCATCAAAAAACTGTTTTTT	CASSVGGTGGIKKLFF
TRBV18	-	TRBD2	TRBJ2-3	TGTGCCAGCTCACCACTGGGTAGCGGGAGCATGGCAGATACGCAGTATTTT	CASSPLGSGSMADTQYF
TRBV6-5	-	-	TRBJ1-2	TGTGCCAGCAGTCCCTACCTTGGGTACAACTATGGCTACACCTTC	CASSPYLGYNYGYTF
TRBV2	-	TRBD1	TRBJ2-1	TGTGCCAGCAGGCTAGGGACAGTAAATGAGCAGTTCTTC	CASRLGTVNEQFF
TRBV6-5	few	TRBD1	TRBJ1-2	TGTGCCAGCAGTGCACTGACAGGGGATGGCTACACCTTC	CASSALTGDGYTF
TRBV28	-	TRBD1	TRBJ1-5	TGTGCCAGCAGTTTAGTCGGACAGGGCGATCAGCCCCAGCATTTT	CASSLVGQGDQPQHF
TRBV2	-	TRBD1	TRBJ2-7	TGTGCCGCGAAAGGGGACAGCTACTACGAGCAGTACTTC	CAAKGDSYYEQYF
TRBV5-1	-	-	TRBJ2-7	TGCGCCAGCAGCCAGACGCCGGCGGAGGGGACCTACGAGCAGTACTTC	CASSQTPAEGTYEQYF
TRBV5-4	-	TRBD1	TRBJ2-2	TGTGCCAGCAGCCCCCCCCGGACAGGCAACACCGGGGAGCTGTTTTTT	CASSPPRTGNTGELFF
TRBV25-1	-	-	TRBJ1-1	TGTGCCAGCAGGAGGGACACAATGAACACTGAAGCTTTCTTT	CASRRDTMNTEAFF
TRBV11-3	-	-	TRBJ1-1	TGTGCCAGCAGCCCCGGGCAGACGGGCGGGGGAGCTTTCTTT	CASSPGQTGGGAFF
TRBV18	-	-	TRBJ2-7	TGTGCCAGCTCACCCCGGGGCAGGCTCTACGAGCAGTACTTC	CASSPRGRLYEQYF
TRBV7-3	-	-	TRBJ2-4	TGTGCCAGCAGCCGCACCTCGGGGGCGGGCCTAGAAAACATTCAGTACTTC	CASSRTSGAGLENIQYF
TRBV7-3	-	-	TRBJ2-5	TGTGCCAGCAGCCCCACTCGGACAGTACAAGAGACCCAGTACTTC	CASSPTRTVQETQYF